This record covers a single TCR beta chain. Its antigen target is currently unknown. No much larger clone is present one base from it, and per-base qualities are unavailable. This record comes from a study of blood T cell repertoires in COVID-19 (dated by TCRdb to 2020 to 2021). General notes on the study: Samples covering the acute and convalescent phases of COVID-19 were provided by collaborators in the United States, Italy and Spain. The prospective study material was composed of cDNA or gDNA derived from T cells, B-cell-depleted T cells, or PBMCs. Subjects who had been exposed to COVID-19, were actively infected with it, or had recovered from it provided the deeply sampled blood TCRbeta repertoires that made up the dataset. The repertoires were released in a freely available public database meant as a resource for research on the immune response to SARS-CoV-2. Samples were obtained from the ongoing ImmuneRACE study (first 160 participants) and from some 1,300 subjects provided by 6 global collaborators. Nearly every sample came with metadata listing a de-identified subject ID, COVID-19 status, age in years and sex. Where available, HLA class I and class II types were obtained from metadata supplied by the sample provider rather than from assay-based typing. The paper as a whole reports these results and caveats: The amount of clinical and demographic metadata varied by source and participant and was provided uncurated.

Each collaborating institution followed its own protocols to collect whole blood in K2EDTA tubes. Collaborator samples were shipped for TCRbeta analysis as frozen whole blood, isolated PBMCs, or DNA extracted from either sample type. According to the germline V gene, CDR1 reads SGHTA and CDR2 reads FQGTGA. The germline V end is reduced by 4 bases and the J end by 4 bases; junction bases left unmatched: 8. The CDR3 runs 15 residues from the cysteine to the phenylalanine. The read is trimmed to its CDR3 DNA, 45 bases read in frame from base 1. TCRbeta CDR3 regions were amplified from genomic DNA by means of the immunoSEQ Assay, a bias-controlled multiplex PCR. The paper's data handling went like this. The number of nucleated cells in each sample was estimated by amplification of reference gene primers within the assay. Sequence reads were collapsed and filtered to measure the absolute abundance of every unique TCRbeta CDR3 rearrangement. For each sample, productive Simpson clonality was calculated by taking the square root of Simpson's diversity index across productive rearrangements. The immuneACCESS repertoire file appears here via TCRdb, limited to in-frame rearrangements. These files lack a portion of the clones; in checked studies, under half of the deficit traces to unresolved V genes, and the cause of the others is not known. The V and J calls and clone size are taken from that table; D and trimming were inferred from the DNA. This sample lists some 80,000 clones; under 90% were detected once. The leading ten clones occupy about 2.5% of the sample.

The sequence joins TRBV7-3 to TRBJ1-1, with 8 junctional bases fitting TRBD1. What was sequenced was peripheral blood. The receptor was derived from a human donor in a cohort sampled during active COVID-19. The sequenced DNA: TGTGCCAGCAGCTCAGGGGGCCGAGGGACCACTGAAGCTTTCTTT. It codes for CASSSGGRGTTEAFF.